This T cell receptor (beta chain) derives from a study of shared clonotypes between healthy human individuals. Details on this clone: Its target is not known.

Overall study results and limits: Larger richness was generally estimated for naive than memory subsets. Clonotype sharing among donors likely depends on sequencing depth. Lower generation probabilities were found for non-shared clonotypes than for those shared by all four donors.

Germline assignment: CDR1 MDHEN and CDR2 SYDVKM. Germline trimming cut 5 bases from V and 4 bases from J; bases unmatched to any gene: 7. The CDR3 length is 15 residues. Original analysis: Junction-only immunoSEQ data arrived without quality scores, meaning filtering differed. Assay used: immunoSEQ multiplex PCR; TCRdb lists only in-frame clones, some missing. V, J and clone size are taken as reported in that table, and D and trimming were inferred from the DNA itself. The sample holds 2,500,000 or so clones, approximately 94% seen once. This clonotype was obtained from a man aged 18 to 30 in good health. Some clones in this sample may be carry-over from other donors' samples. This sequence joins TRBV28 and TRBJ1-2; 10 bases are a match to TRBD1. Sequencing was done on a sample of naive CD4+ T cells from PBMCs. Specified subset: CD45RA+ positively selected. The CDR3, as DNA: TGTGCCAGCAGTGTCCTGGGACAGGGGTCCTATGGCTACACCTTC. The encoded protein is CASSVLGQGSYGYTF.